Presented here are 10 T cell receptor beta chains from one specimen sequenced in a study of T cells in localized non-small cell lung cancer. Assay used: immunoSEQ multiplex PCR; TCRdb lists only in-frame clones, some missing. The sample holds 75,000 to 95,000 clones, about nine tenths seen once. The specimen was peripheral blood, collected before any cancer treatment. These TCRs come from a man aged 35 to 69 with stage I squamous cell lung carcinoma.

This clone appeared a single time. The sample holds other DNA sequences that translate to the same CDR3. The chain carries TRBV6-5 and TRBJ1-1, with D possibly being TRBD1 (5 bases). Trimming left V 5 bases short and J 6 bases short, with 16 bases between. CDR3 length equals 14 residues. Germline V gives CDR1 MNHEY, CDR2 SVGAGI. The CDR3 DNA follows: TGTGCCAGCAGTCCTAGACAGAGTCACGCTGAAGCTTTCTTT. Amino acids: CASSPRQSHAEAFF.

The chain is built from TRBV4-1 and TRBJ1-3; 7 bases map to TRBD1. Germline V gene data show CDR1 as MGHRA and CDR2 as YSYEKL. Losses at the gene ends were 1 base for V and 4 bases for J; bases not matched to a gene: 10. The CDR3 extends over 17 amino acids. The CDR3 region has the DNA TGCGCCAGCAGCCAAGGACAGGGCTCGATGGGGGGAAACACCATATATTTT. The encoded protein is CASSQGQGSMGGNTIYF.

The chain recombines TRBV15 with TRBJ2-5; D uncertain. The CDR3 has 16 residues. CDR1 is LNHNV, CDR2 YYDKDF, per germline (reference sequence). Trimming removed 5 bases at V and 0 bases at J, with 16 bases between. As DNA, the CDR3 is TGTGCCACCAGCCTTGGGATGGGCAAGTACCAAGAGACCCAGTACTTC. This translates into CATSLGMGKYQETQYF. Full variable domain (missing parts from reference TRBV15 and TRBJ2-5): DAMVIQNPRYQVTQFGKPVTLSCSQTLNHNVMYWYQQKSSQAPKLLFHYYDKDFNNEADTPDNFQSRRPNTSFCFLDIRSPGLGDTAMYLCATSLGMGKYQETQYFGPGTRLLVL.

The chain joins TRBV29-1 to TRBJ1-2; D is possibly TRBD1 (5 bases). Germline CDR1 is SQVTM and CDR2 is ANQGSEA. CDR3 length: 10 amino acids. V was pared by 6 bases and J by 8 bases, with 10 bases between. CDR3 sequence reads: CSVQGEGYTF. The DNA of the CDR3 is TGCAGCGTCCAAGGGGAAGGCTACACCTTC.

This clone has a handful of counts. The J gene is TRBJ1-2, the V gene TRBV6-6; D is ambiguous. Germline assignment: CDR1 MNHNY and CDR2 SVGAGI (reference sequence). The CDR3 length is 13 residues. The V and J ends lost 2 bases and 7 bases respectively, with 11 bases between them. The CDR3: CASSYGGAGGYTF. DNA of the CDR3: TGTGCCAGCAGTTACGGCGGAGCGGGTGGCTACACCTTC.

V is TRBV29-1 and J is TRBJ1-1, with unresolved D. The CDR3 spans 14 residues. V was clipped by 4 bases and J by 2 bases, with 14 bases between them. The V gene's germline CDR1 is SQVTM and CDR2 ANQGSEA. This CDR3 reads CSVALRSINTEAFF. The CDR3 bases are TGCAGCGTTGCCCTTCGATCAATTAACACTGAAGCTTTCTTT.

J is TRBJ2-2 and V is TRBV2; D is possibly TRBD2 (6 bases). V lost 4 bases and J lost 7, with 10 bases in between. The germline CDR1 and CDR2 sequences are SNHLY and FYNNEI. The CDR3 is 13 residues long. The DNA of the CDR3 is TGTGCCAGCAGTGTAGGAGGGGTCGGGGAGCTGTTTTTT. Translation gives CASSVGGVGELFF.

The chain carries TRBV27 and TRBJ2-1; D not resolved. This CDR3 is 13 amino acids long. In germline, CDR1 is MNHEY, CDR2 SMNVEV (reference sequence). Trimming removed 3 bases at V and 5 bases at J, with 8 bases between. This CDR3 is CASSFRTDNEQFF. CDR3 bases: TGTGCCAGCAGTTTCAGAACGGACAATGAGCAGTTCTTC.

The chain links TRBV28 to TRBJ2-7, with TRBD1 identical over 7 bases. After removal of 3 bases from V and 3 bases from J, the junction contained 11 bases not matched to a gene. The CDR3 is 16 residues long. Germline V gene data show CDR1 as MDHEN and CDR2 as SYDVKM. The CDR3 reads CASSFPPNRGRYEQYF. The CDR3 bases are TGTGCCAGCAGTTTTCCGCCGAACAGGGGCCGCTACGAGCAGTACTTC.

DNA of the CDR3: TGTGCCAGCTCACCACTAGCGGGGAGGGACTCCTACGAGCAGTACTTC. Residues: CASSPLAGRDSYEQYF. The V call is TRBV18, the J call TRBJ2-7; 8 bases map to TRBD2. The V gene's germline CDR1 is KGHSH and CDR2 LQKENI. CDR3 length: 16 amino acids. V shed 1 base, J shed 0 bases, and the junction held 5 bases outside the gene matches. Supplemented by reference TRBV18 and TRBJ2-7, the full variable domain reads NAGVMQNPRHLVRRRGQEARLRCSPMKGHSHVYWYRQLPEEGLKFMVYLQKENIIDESGMPKERFSAEFPKEGPSILRIQQVVRGDSAAYFCASSPLAGRDSYEQYFGPGTRLTVT.